This TCR beta chain was sequenced for a study of response to subunit inactivated influenza vaccine. Study findings and constraints: The study's authors posited that every seasonal influenza vaccination enlists few new T cells.

Germline CDR1 reads LNHNV; CDR2 reads YYDKDF (reference sequence). CDR3 length equals 17 residues. V was trimmed by 0 bases and J by 2 bases, leaving 11 bases between them. From the RT-PCR reads, TCRdb called clonotypes with MiXCR, one entry per CDR3 protein. The sample carries around 570,000 distinct CDR3 sequences, approximately 7.1% recorded once. About this clonotype: Antigen: not known.

The rearrangement links TRBV15 to TRBJ1-6; D gene ambiguous. The clonotype comes from a man between 50 and 75 years old who received an inactivated influenza vaccine. The sequenced sample was PBMCs from blood, obtained less than 30 months after vaccination. This chain's CDR3 is CATSRDVEETYNSPLHF. In nucleotides, the CDR3 is TGTGCCACCAGCAGAGATGTGGAGGAAACCTATAATTCACCCCTCCACTTT.